One and the same sample provided the 26 T cell receptor beta chains below, sequenced in a study of blood T cell repertoires in COVID-19. Clones were read by immunoSEQ multiplex PCR, and TCRdb kept only the in-frame ones, dropping some. The sample has approximately 360,000 clones; around 89% are singletons. Sequencing used peripheral blood. These receptors were obtained from a man younger than 35 with active or convalescent COVID-19.

This clone came up a few times. The CDR3 reads CASSSYHRGLSQYF. As DNA, the CDR3 is TGTGCCAGCAGTTCCTATCACAGGGGGCTCTCCCAGTACTTC. The chain employs TRBV28 and TRBJ2-5, with 9 bases fitting TRBD1. V lost 4 bases to trimming and J lost 9 bases; unmatched junction nucleotides: 9. This CDR3 comprises 14 residues. Germline assignment: CDR1 MDHEN and CDR2 SYDVKM.

This clone showed up just once. The chain recombines TRBV28 with TRBJ2-5; D is uncertain. The V gene lost 4 bases and the J gene lost 0 bases, with 6 bases spanning the gap. The CDR3 loop spans 13 amino acids. Germline V gene sequence: CDR1 MDHEN, CDR2 SYDVKM. The CDR3 DNA is TGTGCCAGCAGTTCTCACAACCAAGAGACCCAGTACTTC. Amino acid sequence: CASSSHNQETQYF.

The DNA of the CDR3 is TGTGCCAGCAGAGCGACAGGGGGCGGCAATCAGCCCCAGCATTTT. As protein: CASRATGGGNQPQHF. J is TRBJ1-5 and V is TRBV2; 10 bases match TRBD1. Germline V gives CDR1 SNHLY, CDR2 FYNNEI. The CDR3 covers 15 residues. V lost 6 bases to trimming and J lost 2 bases; unmatched junction nucleotides: 4. Full variable domain (remainder filled in from reference TRBV2 and TRBJ1-5): EPEVTQTPSHQVTQMGQEVILRCVPISNHLYFYWYRQILGQKVEFLVSFYNNEISEKSEIFDDQFSVERPDGSNFTLKIRSTKLEDSAMYFCASRATGGGNQPQHFGDGTRLSIL.

The chain recombines TRBV28 with TRBJ1-4; unclear D gene. V lost 3 bases and J 5 bases, leaving 22 bases between the germline ends. CDR1 is MDHEN and CDR2 is SYDVKM in the germline V gene. The CDR3 contains 18 residues. CDR3 sequence: CASSFPGPKGNLNEKLFF. The CDR3 DNA follows: TGTGCCAGCAGTTTCCCAGGCCCGAAAGGAAACTTAAATGAAAAACTGTTTTTT. Full variable domain (remainder filled in from reference TRBV28 and TRBJ1-4): DVKVTQSSRYLVKRTGEKVFLECVQDMDHENMFWYRQDPGLGLRLIYFSYDVKMKEKGDIPEGYSVSREKKERFSLILESASTNQTSMYLCASSFPGPKGNLNEKLFFGSGTQLSVL.

On this clone: The junction shows a germline mismatch at one end, possibly a read error. CDR3 nucleotides: TGTGCCAGCAGCTTAGGACGTTCAACTAGGCTCGCAGATTTT. Its protein is CASSLGRSTRLADF. The chain is built from TRBV11-2 and TRBJ2-3; a possible D gene is TRBD2 (5 bases). This CDR3 spans 14 amino acids. Germline lookup yields CDR1 SGHAT and CDR2 FQNNGV.

In this sample, this clone turned up once. The chain uses TRBV18 and TRBJ2-2; tentative D call: TRBD1 (6 bases). Trimming cost V 3 bases and J 6 bases, with 11 bases left between them. The CDR3 has 14 amino acids. The germline V gene has CDR1 KGHSH and CDR2 LQKENI. CDR3 loop: CASSPDRFPGELFF. The DNA of the CDR3 is TGTGCCAGCTCACCCGACAGGTTTCCCGGGGAGCTGTTTTTT.

This chain links TRBV2 with TRBJ1-5, with D perhaps matching TRBD1 (5 bases). The CDR3 extends over 14 amino acids. Trimming stripped 7 bases from V and 2 bases from J, with 12 bases between. Germline CDR1 SNHLY, CDR2 FYNNEI. The CDR3 region has the DNA TGTGCCAGCACCAGGGTCAGGGGCAATCAGCCCCAGCATTTT. Protein product: CASTRVRGNQPQHF.

Turning to this clone: The same CDR3 can be traced to other DNA sequences in this sample. The chain uses TRBV9 and TRBJ2-7; D unclear. V was pared by 4 bases and J by 3 bases, with 5 bases between. Per germline, CDR1 SGDLS and CDR2 YYNGEE. The CDR3 has 11 amino acids. In DNA form, the CDR3 reads TGTGCCAGCAGCCGAGGCTACGAGCAGTACTTC. It translates to CASSRGYEQYF.

CDR3 sequence: CASSPRQRETQYF. The CDR3 nucleotides are TGTGCCAGCAGTCCCCGGCAGAGGGAGACCCAGTACTTC. The chain carries TRBV6-2 or TRBV6-3 and TRBJ2-5; D gene ambiguous. V lost 5 bases and J lost 5, with 12 bases in between. CDR3 length: 13 amino acids. Germline CDR1 MNHEY, CDR2 SVGEGT.

The rearrangement joins TRBV3-1 (or the pseudogene TRBV3-2) to TRBJ2-5; TRBD2 agrees at 9 bases. This CDR3 has 13 amino acids. V shed 5 bases and J 3 bases; nucleotides not matched to a gene: 1. Germline V gene sequence: CDR1 LGHDT, CDR2 YNNKEL (reference sequence). CDR3 residues: CASSASGEETQYF. DNA of the CDR3: TGTGCCAGCAGCGCTAGCGGGGAAGAGACCCAGTACTTC.

The chain has TRBV12-3 or TRBV12-4 and TRBJ1-4; TRBD1 matches 7 bases. V lost 3 bases, J lost 5 bases, and 0 bases stayed unmatched. CDR3 size: 13 residues. As DNA, the CDR3 is TGTGCCAGCAGTTTGGGACAGAATGAAAAACTGTTTTTT. Translation: CASSLGQNEKLFF.

In this sample, this clone turned up once. The chain has TRBV14 and TRBJ1-1; D not resolved. The CDR3 contains 13 residues. The V gene's germline CDR1 is SGHDN and CDR2 FVKESK. V was clipped by 6 bases and J by 0 bases, with 8 bases between them. CDR3 nucleotides: TGTGCCAGCAGTTGGGCCTTGAACACTGAAGCTTTCTTT. It is translated as CASSWALNTEAFF.

V usage is TRBV7-2 and J usage is TRBJ2-5; tentative D call: TRBD2 (5 bases). Trimming pared 1 base from V and 5 bases from J, leaving 8 bases between. CDR3 length: 13 amino acids. Germline values: CDR1 SGHTA, CDR2 FQGNSA. DNA for the CDR3: TGTGCCAGCAGCTTAGGGCTAGCCGAGACCCAGTACTTC. This codes for CASSLGLAETQYF.

The gene calls are TRBV3-1 (or the pseudogene TRBV3-2) and TRBJ1-1, with D perhaps TRBD1 (5 bases). V shed 4 bases and J shed 1 base, with 13 bases lying between them. The length of the CDR3 is 15 residues. Germline loops: CDR1 LGHDT, CDR2 YNNKEL (reference sequence). CDR3 nucleotide sequence: TGTGCCAGCAGCCCATACCAAGGGGCGAACACTGAAGCTTTCTTT. As protein: CASSPYQGANTEAFF.

The chain has TRBV30 and TRBJ2-7, with TRBD2 identical over 7 bases. CDR3 length: 14 amino acids. V trimming: 0 bases; J trimming: 4 bases; junction bases outside the gene matches: 6. Germline values: CDR1 GTSNPN, CDR2 SVGIG (reference sequence). The CDR3 is CAWSVGGSLYEQYF. The CDR3, as DNA: TGTGCCTGGAGTGTCGGCGGGAGTTTATACGAGCAGTACTTC.

The chain combines TRBV9 with TRBJ1-1; D uncertain. This CDR3 is built from 13 residues. In germline, CDR1 is SGDLS, CDR2 YYNGEE. The germline V and J ends were trimmed by 4 bases and 5 bases, with 12 bases remaining between them. CDR3: CASSPRSETEAFF. CDR3 nucleotides: TGTGCCAGCAGCCCCCGGTCGGAGACTGAAGCTTTCTTT.

V gene TRBV28 combines with J gene TRBJ2-5; TRBD2 agrees at 12 bases. V was pared by 4 bases and J by 4 bases, with 4 bases of the junction left unmatched. This CDR3 has 15 residues. CDR1 and CDR2 (germline): MDHEN, SYDVKM. The CDR3 DNA is TGTGCCAGCAGTTCTAGCGGGAGGGCCGGAGAGACCCAGTACTTC. This sequence encodes CASSSSGRAGETQYF.

The chain links TRBV6-5 to TRBJ2-2; 10 nucleotides align to TRBD2. With 2 bases clipped from V and 6 bases from J, the junction kept 3 bases outside the gene matches. This CDR3 is built from 15 residues. CDR1 is MNHEY, CDR2 SVGAGI, per germline. The CDR3 bases are TGTGCCAGCAGTTACCTAGCGGGAGATCCCGGGGAGCTGTTTTTT. Amino acids: CASSYLAGDPGELFF.

The chain combines TRBV5-1 with TRBJ2-3, with TRBD2 as a possible D gene (7 bases). The CDR3 consists of 14 residues. Trimming shortened V by 2 bases and J by 3 bases, and 10 bases separated the two germline ends. Germline-derived CDR1 and CDR2 are SGHRS and YFSETQ. This chain's CDR3 is CASSFGGPTDTQYF. CDR3 nucleotide sequence: TGCGCCAGCAGCTTCGGGGGGCCGACAGATACGCAGTATTTT. The full variable domain, rest sourced from reference TRBV5-1 and TRBJ2-3, is KAGVTQTPRYLIKTRGQQVTLSCSPISGHRSVSWYQQTPGQGLQFLFEYFSETQRNKGNFPGRFSGRQFSNSRSEMNVSTLELGDSALYLCASSFGGPTDTQYFGPGTRLTVL.

V is TRBV2 and J is TRBJ2-1; weak D call: TRBD2 (6 bases). The CDR3 has 14 amino acids. The V end was cut by 6 bases, the J end by 3 bases, with 12 bases between. Germline V gene data show CDR1 as SNHLY and CDR2 as FYNNEI. CDR3 coding DNA: TGTGCCAGCAGGCCCCGGGGGTTCTACAATGAGCAGTTCTTC. It encodes CASRPRGFYNEQFF. Based on the CDR3 plus reference TRBV2 and TRBJ2-1, the full variable domain is EPEVTQTPSHQVTQMGQEVILRCVPISNHLYFYWYRQILGQKVEFLVSFYNNEISEKSEIFDDQFSVERPDGSNFTLKIRSTKLEDSAMYFCASRPRGFYNEQFFGPGTRLTVL.

The CDR3 spells CASSQRRGSSTDTQYF. The CDR3 DNA sequence: TGTGCCAGCAGTCAACGGAGGGGTTCTAGTACAGATACGCAGTATTTT. The V and J genes are TRBV25-1 and TRBJ2-3; possible D gene TRBD2, 6 bases. V was cut by 5 bases and J by 3 bases, with 18 bases left in between. CDR3 length: 16 residues. Germline CDR1 and CDR2: MGHDK and SYGVNS.

The chain recombines TRBV7-3 with TRBJ1-4; TRBD1 matches at 8 bases. The V gene's germline CDR1 is SGHTA and CDR2 FQGTGA. Losses at the gene ends were 4 bases for V and 8 bases for J; bases not matched to a gene: 3. This CDR3 is 13 amino acids long. CDR3 DNA: TGTGCCAGCAGCTCCCACAGGGGGGAAAAACTGTTTTTT. Protein product: CASSSHRGEKLFF.

In DNA form, the CDR3 reads TGCGCCAGCAGCAGGGAGGGCAGCACTGAAGCTTTCTTT. Amino acid sequence: CASSREGSTEAFF. The rearrangement uses TRBV5-1 and TRBJ1-1, with D hard to call. CDR1 SGHRS and CDR2 YFSETQ come from the germline V gene. V lost 4 bases, J lost 4 bases, and 11 bases lay in between. The CDR3 covers 13 residues. Supplemented by reference TRBV5-1 and TRBJ1-1, the full variable domain reads KAGVTQTPRYLIKTRGQQVTLSCSPISGHRSVSWYQQTPGQGLQFLFEYFSETQRNKGNFPGRFSGRQFSNSRSEMNVSTLELGDSALYLCASSREGSTEAFFGQGTRLTVV.

This clone has more than one count but fewer than ten. The chain recombines TRBV15 with TRBJ1-2, with D possibly TRBD1 on 6 matching bases. The CDR3 contains 16 residues. Germline V lookup: CDR1 LNHNV, CDR2 YYDKDF (reference sequence). The ends were cut back, 3 bases at V and 4 bases at J, with 18 bases in the middle. CDR3 sequence reads: CATSRGGEQGSYGYTF. Here the CDR3 DNA reads TGTGCCACCAGCAGGGGGGGGGAACAGGGATCCTATGGCTACACCTTC.

J is TRBJ2-1 and V is TRBV19; a weak D match, TRBD2 (6 bases). The CDR3 is 15 amino acids. Germline loops: CDR1 LNHDA, CDR2 SQIVND (reference sequence). V was shortened by 3 bases and J by 7 bases, with 16 bases between the two germline ends. CDR3 nucleotide sequence: TGTGCCAGTAGTATCCCTCGACTAGGCAAGAATGAGCAGTTCTTC. Protein: CASSIPRLGKNEQFF.

This sequence joins TRBV24-1 and TRBJ1-5; a weak D match, TRBD1 (5 bases). Germline V gene data show CDR1 as KGHDR and CDR2 as SFDVKD. Trimming left V 3 bases short and J 4 bases short, with 9 bases between. There are 14 residues in the CDR3. The CDR3 reads CATSDRQKNQPQHF. CDR3 DNA: TGTGCCACCAGTGATCGACAGAAAAATCAGCCCCAGCATTTT.